This T cell receptor beta chain was captured by sequencing in a study of T cell responses to AZD1222 COVID-19 vaccine. On the study more broadly: Investigators merged groups given second doses at roughly 4 or roughly 12 weeks.

About this clone itself: Antigen specificity is unknown.

This CDR3 comprises 14 residues. Germline loops: CDR1 ENHRY, CDR2 SYGVKD. V was cut by 2 bases and J by 2 bases, with 9 bases left in between. Using immunoSEQ multiplex PCR, the repertoire was profiled, and TCRdb retains in-frame clones only, with some absent. The sample shows roughly 100,000 clones, about 90% of them seen only once. Notes on the study in general: Across the whole spike, CD4 TCRs peaked at regions 160-218 and 743-854. The breadth and depth of Spike-specific TCRs increased once two AZD1222 doses had been given. Repertoires were collected only later (after the peak T cell response had occurred).

The starting material was peripheral blood, obtained on day 0 of AZD1222 vaccination. This sequence was found in an adult in good health. This chain links TRBV10-3 with TRBJ1-2; no firm D call. CDR3 residues: CAISEVADNYGYTF. CDR3 nucleotide sequence: TGTGCCATCAGTGAGGTGGCAGACAACTATGGCTACACCTTC.